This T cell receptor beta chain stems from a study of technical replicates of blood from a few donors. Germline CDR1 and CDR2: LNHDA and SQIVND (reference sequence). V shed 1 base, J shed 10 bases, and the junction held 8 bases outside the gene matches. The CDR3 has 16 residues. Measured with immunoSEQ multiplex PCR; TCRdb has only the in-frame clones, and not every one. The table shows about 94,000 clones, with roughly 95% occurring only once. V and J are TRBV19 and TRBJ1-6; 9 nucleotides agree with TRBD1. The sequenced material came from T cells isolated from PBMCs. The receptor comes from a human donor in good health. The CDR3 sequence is CASSIVDDRGGSPLHF. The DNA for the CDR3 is TGTGCCAGTAGTATAGTCGACGACAGGGGGGGATCACCCCTCCACTTT.